These 4 T cell receptor beta chains share one sample of origin, sequenced in a study of T cells in Graves' hyperthyroidism and ophthalmopathy. The CDR3 regions of TCR beta were amplified from RNA transcripts. HTBI primers drove first-round RT-PCR of the TCR CDR3. TCRdb reprocessed the multiplex PCR reads with MiXCR, giving one entry per CDR3 protein. The table has 300,000 to 400,000 distinct CDR3 sequences, about a fifth seen once; the top ten hold around 40%. Sequences were obtained from blood. All receptors come from a man between 18 and 29 years old with Graves' ophthalmopathy.

The table lists this clonotype with many counts. V usage is TRBV7-9 and J usage is TRBJ2-3, with 7 nucleotides matching TRBD2. This CDR3 region has 14 residues. Per germline, CDR1 SEHNR and CDR2 FQNEAQ (reference sequence). V shed 9 bases, J shed 1 base, and the junction held 7 bases outside the gene matches. The CDR3 protein is CASKQRGGTDTQYF. The CDR3 coding sequence is TGTGCCAGTAAACAGCGGGGTGGCACAGATACGCAGTATTTT.

The chain has TRBV19 and TRBJ2-2; 9 nucleotides align to TRBD1. The length of the CDR3 is 16 residues. From germline, CDR1 is LNHDA and CDR2 SQIVND (reference sequence). With 4 bases clipped from V and 6 bases from J, the junction kept 9 bases outside the gene matches. This chain's CDR3 is CASSTTQGAVAGELFF. The CDR3 DNA reads as TGTGCCAGTAGTACCACACAGGGGGCTGTGGCCGGGGAGCTGTTTTTT.

This clonotype was found a few times. This chain joins TRBV9 and TRBJ2-1, with unresolved D. The V end lost 4 bases, the J end lost 0 bases, and 14 bases lay between the germline ends. This CDR3 spans 16 amino acids. CDR1 and CDR2 from the germline V gene are SGDLS and YYNGEE. CDR3 nucleotides: TGTGCCAGCAGCCCCCGGACCGGAACCTCCTACAATGAGCAGTTCTTC. Translating it yields CASSPRTGTSYNEQFF.

The chain uses TRBV7-9 and TRBJ1-1; a weak D match, TRBD1 (5 bases). The germline V gene has CDR1 SEHNR and CDR2 FQNEAQ (reference sequence). The ends were cut back, 5 bases at V and 1 base at J, with 11 bases in the middle. The CDR3 is 14 residues long. CDR3 loop: CASSRDGWNTEAFF. The CDR3 bases are TGTGCCAGCAGCCGGGACGGCTGGAACACTGAAGCTTTCTTT.